One sample yielded the 16 T cell receptor beta chains listed below, sequenced in a study of blood T cell repertoires in COVID-19. Sequencing was performed with immunoSEQ multiplex PCR; in TCRdb, only in-frame clones are kept and a portion is missing. The sample holds over 200,000 clones, 87% seen once. The source material was peripheral blood. Receptor source: a woman under 30 who had recovered from COVID-19.

This clone has only one observation. The chain couples TRBV5-6 to TRBJ2-1; D uncertain. This CDR3 has 13 amino acids. V lost 2 bases to trimming and J lost 4 bases, with 7 bases between them. Germline lookup yields CDR1 SGHDT and CDR2 YYEEEE. Written as DNA, the CDR3 is TGTGCCAGCAGCTTAATACTGTACAATGAGCAGTTCTTC. Protein product: CASSLILYNEQFF.

J is TRBJ1-2 and V is TRBV7-9; 10 nucleotides match TRBD1. Germline V lookup: CDR1 SEHNR, CDR2 FQNEAQ (reference sequence). V lost 5 bases, J lost 7 bases, and 10 bases stayed unmatched. This CDR3 is 15 amino acids long. CDR3 in DNA: TGTGCCAGCAGCCCCCGGCGACAGGGGGCATTTGGCTACACCTTC. Its protein is CASSPRRQGAFGYTF.

The genes are TRBV29-1 and TRBJ1-1, with a possible D match to TRBD1 (6 bases). V lost 7 bases, J lost 2 bases, and 11 bases lay in between. The CDR3 is 12 residues long. Per the germline V gene, CDR1 is SQVTM and CDR2 is ANQGSEA. CDR3 nucleotide sequence: TGCAGCGACTTGACAGGTAACACTGAAGCTTTCTTT. Amino acid sequence: CSDLTGNTEAFF.

In this sample, this clone turned up once. The chain recombines TRBV5-5 with TRBJ1-1, with 9 bases matching TRBD1. Trimming at V came to 1 base and at J to 7 bases, leaving 5 bases not matched to a gene. This CDR3 region has 14 residues. Germline CDR1 is SGHKS and CDR2 is YYEKEE (reference sequence). The chain's CDR3 is CASSLTGGSSEAFF. The CDR3 bases are TGTGCCAGCAGCTTGACAGGGGGCTCCAGTGAAGCTTTCTTT.

The chain uses TRBV21-1 and TRBJ2-6; TRBD1 is the table's D call and was not checked against the DNA. TRBV21-1 is a pseudogene. The CDR3 runs 16 residues. The CDR3 region has the DNA TGTGCCAGCCCGGGACAGGTCCTCTCTGGGGCCAACGTCCTGACTTTC. Translation: CASPGQVLSGANVLTF.

This chain uses TRBV9 with TRBJ2-7; D unresolved. V was cut by 0 bases and J by 3 bases, with 7 bases left in between. Germline-derived CDR1 and CDR2 are SGDLS and YYNGEE. CDR3 length equals 13 residues. The CDR3 here is CASSVDVNYEQYF. The CDR3 DNA follows: TGTGCCAGCAGCGTAGATGTTAACTACGAGCAGTACTTC. Drawing the rest from reference TRBV9 and TRBJ2-7, the complete variable domain is DSGVTQTPKHLITATGQRVTLRCSPRSGDLSVYWYQQSLDQGLQFLIQYYNGEERAKGNILERFSAQQFPDLHSELNLSSLELGDSALYFCASSVDVNYEQYFGPGTRLTVT.

This chain links TRBV24-1 with TRBJ2-1; maybe TRBD2 (5 bases). Trimming took 4 bases from V and 1 from J, leaving 7 bases between them. CDR1 is KGHDR and CDR2 is SFDVKD in the germline V gene. The CDR3 contains 14 residues. Here the CDR3 DNA reads TGTGCCACCAGTGAAGCGGATTCCTACAATGAGCAGTTCTTC. It translates to CATSEADSYNEQFF.

The chain has TRBV2 and TRBJ1-1; weak D call: TRBD1 (5 bases). Germline CDR1 and CDR2: SNHLY and FYNNEI. V gave up 8 bases and J gave up 9 bases, with 22 bases separating them. The CDR3 runs 14 residues. The CDR3 nucleotides are TGTGCCAGCGAGCGGGACCGGCAGATGGGCAAAGCTTTCTTT. Amino acid sequence: CASERDRQMGKAFF.

The genes are TRBV5-1 and TRBJ1-5, with D possibly matching TRBD1 (5 bases). Trimming removed 2 bases at V and 5 bases at J, with 8 bases between. Germline V gene data show CDR1 as SGHRS and CDR2 as YFSETQ. This CDR3 contains 13 residues. For the CDR3, the DNA is TGCGCCAGCAGCTTAGTAGGGGATCAGCCCCAGCATTTT. Translation: CASSLVGDQPQHF.

In DNA, the CDR3 is TGTGCCAGCAGCTTAGGCGGGGCGGGCGATACGCAGTATTTT. Its translation is CASSLGGAGDTQYF. This rearrangement joins TRBV11-2 to TRBJ2-3; TRBD2 is a possible D gene (6 bases). CDR1 SGHAT and CDR2 FQNNGV come from the germline V gene. With 1 base removed from V and 6 bases from J, the gap between germline ends came to 11 bases. This CDR3 region has 14 residues.

Here the CDR3 reads CASSASGLAGIGDTQYF. The CDR3 nucleotides read TGTGCCAGCAGCGCATCGGGACTAGCGGGAATAGGGGATACGCAGTATTTT. The gene calls are TRBV9 and TRBJ2-3; 13 positions agree with TRBD2. V lost 3 bases and J lost 6; bases outside the gene matches: 10. There are 17 residues in the CDR3. Germline V CDR1 and CDR2: SGDLS, YYNGEE. The full variable domain, in which reference TRBV9 and TRBJ2-3 provide the parts outside the CDR3, is DSGVTQTPKHLITATGQRVTLRCSPRSGDLSVYWYQQSLDQGLQFLIQYYNGEERAKGNILERFSAQQFPDLHSELNLSSLELGDSALYFCASSASGLAGIGDTQYFGPGTRLTVL.

This clone was picked up a small number of times. The chain joins TRBV9 to TRBJ1-3; 9 bases line up with TRBD1. V lost 3 bases, J lost 4 bases, and 5 bases stayed unmatched. CDR1 is SGDLS, CDR2 YYNGEE, per germline. CDR3 length: 15 amino acids. CDR3 bases: TGTGCCAGCAGCGCACAGGGGGCGGGGGGAAACACCATATATTTT. Its protein is CASSAQGAGGNTIYF.

This clone is a singleton in its sample. V and J are TRBV12-3 or TRBV12-4 and TRBJ1-1; D possibly corresponds to TRBD1 (5 bases). The CDR3 loop spans 13 amino acids. Trimming took off 5 bases at V and 0 bases at J, with 7 bases between the two ends. The CDR3 DNA is TGTGCCAGCAGTACGACAGTGAACACTGAAGCTTTCTTT. This gives the protein CASSTTVNTEAFF.

The J gene is TRBJ2-1, the V gene TRBV25-1, with 7 bases fitting TRBD2. The CDR3 runs 15 residues. After removal of 6 bases from V and 6 bases from J, the junction contained 11 bases not matched to a gene. CDR1 and CDR2 (germline): MGHDK, SYGVNS. CDR3 region: CASRGMTSSLNEQFF. CDR3 nucleotides: TGTGCCAGCAGGGGGATGACTAGCAGCCTCAATGAGCAGTTCTTC.

This rearrangement joins TRBV12-3 or TRBV12-4 to TRBJ2-7; possible D gene TRBD1, 5 bases. V dropped 6 bases and J dropped 3 bases, with 12 bases sitting between them. The CDR3 sequence is 13 residues long. CDR3 amino acids: CASSPDRSYEQYF. The CDR3 DNA follows: TGTGCCAGCAGCCCCGACAGAAGCTACGAGCAGTACTTC.

J is TRBJ2-7 and V is TRBV9; 10 bases align to TRBD2. The CDR3 is made up of 15 amino acids. The trim removed 4 bases at V and 4 bases at J, leaving 8 bases unmatched. Germline-derived CDR1 and CDR2 are SGDLS and YYNGEE. The CDR3 DNA reads as TGTGCCAGCAGCCCGGTAGCGGGAGGAAATTACGAGCAGTACTTC. It specifies CASSPVAGGNYEQYF. Based on the CDR3 plus reference TRBV9 and TRBJ2-7, the full variable domain is DSGVTQTPKHLITATGQRVTLRCSPRSGDLSVYWYQQSLDQGLQFLIQYYNGEERAKGNILERFSAQQFPDLHSELNLSSLELGDSALYFCASSPVAGGNYEQYFGPGTRLTVT.